This passage covers 19 T cell receptor beta chains from one sample sequenced in a study of cytomegalovirus exposure and HLA in healthy donors. Clones were read by immunoSEQ multiplex PCR, and TCRdb kept only the in-frame ones, dropping some. The data show almost 200,000 clones, with about three quarters seen just once and roughly 1.2% held by the top ten. The sequencing input was PBMCs. The receptors derive from a woman aged 30 to 39 in good health and CMV-seronegative.

This rearrangement joins TRBV11-1 to TRBJ2-3; no clear D gene. This CDR3 has 15 amino acids. The V gene lost 1 base and the J gene lost 0 bases, with 8 bases spanning the gap. Germline CDR1 and CDR2: SGHAT and FQDESV (reference sequence). CDR3 in DNA: TGTGCCAGCAGCTTAGTTAGTATAAGCACAGATACGCAGTATTTT. This encodes CASSLVSISTDTQYF.

The V gene is TRBV2, the J gene TRBJ2-2; 8 nucleotides match TRBD1. Germline V gene lookup returns CDR1 SNHLY and CDR2 FYNNEI. CDR3 length equals 14 residues. V trimming: 11 bases; J trimming: 0 bases; junction bases outside the gene matches: 5. The CDR3, as DNA: TGTGCCGGGCAGGGGGCGTCGAACACCGGGGAGCTGTTTTTT. This encodes CAGQGASNTGELFF.

The rearrangement links TRBV10-3 to TRBJ1-2; the D gene is possibly TRBD1 (5 bases). Germline V gene sequence: CDR1 ENHRY, CDR2 SYGVKD. With 3 bases removed from V and 5 bases from J, the gap between germline ends came to 10 bases. The CDR3 loop spans 13 amino acids. The chain's CDR3 is CAISEGQGYGYTF. The CDR3 DNA is TGTGCCATCAGTGAAGGACAAGGATATGGCTACACCTTC.

The chain uses TRBV5-1 and TRBJ1-6; D gene unclear. The CDR3 sequence is 16 residues long. Per the germline V gene, CDR1 is SGHRS and CDR2 is YFSETQ. Trimming stripped 0 bases from V and 0 bases from J, with 7 bases between. DNA of the CDR3: TGCGCCAGCAGCTTGGAACAGAGCTCCTATAATTCACCCCTCCACTTT. Its translation is CASSLEQSSYNSPLHF.

The rearrangement links TRBV7-2 to TRBJ1-5, with TRBD1 as a possible D gene (5 bases). Trimming pared 5 bases from V and 1 base from J, leaving 15 bases between. The germline V gene has CDR1 SGHTA and CDR2 FQGNSA. This CDR3 contains 16 residues. CDR3 nucleotide sequence: TGTGCCAGCAGCCCCGTAGGGGTAGTCAGCAATCAGCCCCAGCATTTT. Translated: CASSPVGVVSNQPQHF.

This clone was picked up one time. V gene TRBV30 combines with J gene TRBJ1-2; D gene uncertain. With 2 bases removed from V and 0 bases from J, the gap between germline ends came to 4 bases. CDR3 length equals 12 residues. CDR1 GTSNPN and CDR2 SVGIG come from the germline V gene (reference sequence). The chain's CDR3 is CAWSPANYGYTF. The DNA of the CDR3 is TGTGCCTGGAGTCCAGCTAACTATGGCTACACCTTC.

This chain connects TRBV30 to TRBJ1-5; a possible D gene is TRBD1 (5 bases). Germline CDR1 and CDR2: GTSNPN and SVGIG (reference sequence). The CDR3 is 12 residues long. V was pared by 5 bases and J by 2 bases, with 7 bases between. The CDR3 nucleotides are TGTGCCTGGCAGGGTGGCAATCAGCCCCAGCATTTT. This encodes CAWQGGNQPQHF.

The chain joins TRBV6-1 to TRBJ1-3; 7 bases line up with TRBD1. The CDR3 totals 15 residues. After removal of 6 bases from V and 2 bases from J, the junction contained 7 bases not matched to a gene. CDR1 and CDR2 from the germline V gene are MNHNS and SASEGT. The CDR3, as DNA: TGTGCCAGCAGCGAAACAGGGGATGCTGGAAACACCATATATTTT. This codes for CASSETGDAGNTIYF.

V is TRBV27 and J is TRBJ2-7; D is unclear. CDR3 length equals 16 residues. The germline V and J ends were trimmed by 5 bases and 4 bases, with 21 bases remaining between them. Germline CDR1 is MNHEY and CDR2 is SMNVEV (reference sequence). As DNA, the CDR3 is TGTGCCAGCAGTCCCCCCGGGTTTACTAAACCTTACGAGCAGTACTTC. It is translated as CASSPPGFTKPYEQYF.

This chain links TRBV4-1 with TRBJ2-3; D might be TRBD2 (6 bases). The V gene's germline CDR1 is MGHRA and CDR2 YSYEKL. This CDR3 contains 17 residues. The germline V and J ends were trimmed by 0 bases and 6 bases, with 19 bases remaining between them. The CDR3 DNA sequence: TGCGCCAGCAGCCAAGATCGGAGGGCTAGCTTTTGGGATACGCAGTATTTT. Encoded protein: CASSQDRRASFWDTQYF.

The chain links TRBV30 to TRBJ1-1; D remains unclear. The CDR3 is 11 amino acids. V dropped 1 base and J dropped 7 bases, with 7 bases sitting between them. The germline gives CDR1 GTSNPN, CDR2 SVGIG (reference sequence). CDR3 residues: CAWSGFGEAFF. In DNA form, the CDR3 reads TGTGCCTGGAGTGGATTCGGTGAAGCTTTCTTT.

This chain joins TRBV7-9 and TRBJ2-1; 7 bases agree with TRBD1. V dropped 6 bases and J dropped 5; count of bases not matched to a gene: 4. The CDR3 has 13 amino acids. Germline loops: CDR1 SEHNR, CDR2 FQNEAQ (reference sequence). The CDR3: CASRPTGDNEQFF. CDR3 coding DNA: TGTGCCAGCAGACCCACAGGGGACAATGAGCAGTTCTTC.

The chain links TRBV5-1 to TRBJ1-4; TRBD1 is a possible D gene (5 bases). V dropped 0 bases and J dropped 4 bases, with 16 bases sitting between them. The CDR3 loop spans 17 amino acids. The V gene's germline CDR1 is SGHRS and CDR2 YFSETQ. DNA for the CDR3: TGCGCCAGCAGCTTGGGACCCCAGGGCGAGAGTAATGAAAAACTGTTTTTT. This sequence encodes CASSLGPQGESNEKLFF.

This chain connects TRBV7-8 to TRBJ2-7; 7 positions match TRBD1. The CDR3 contains 14 residues. V lost 4 bases, J lost 2 bases, and 5 bases stayed unmatched. Germline-derived CDR1 and CDR2 are SGHVS and FQNEAQ. This CDR3 reads CASSSQGVPYEQYF. In DNA, the CDR3 is TGTGCCAGCAGCTCTCAGGGGGTGCCCTACGAGCAGTACTTC. The full variable domain, with the rest looked up from reference TRBV7-8 and TRBJ2-7, is GAGVSQSPRYKVAKRGQDVALRCDPISGHVSLFWYQQALGQGPEFLTYFQNEAQLDKSGLPSDRFFAERPEGSVSTLKIQRTQQEDSAVYLCASSSQGVPYEQYFGPGTRLTVT.

This sequence joins TRBV6-5 and TRBJ2-2; D may be TRBD1 (6 bases). The germline V gene has CDR1 MNHEY and CDR2 SVGAGI. V was shortened by 7 bases and J by 6 bases, with 9 bases between the two germline ends. The CDR3 has 12 amino acids. CDR3 protein: CASNTGSGELFF. For the CDR3, the DNA is TGTGCCAGCAATACAGGGTCCGGGGAGCTGTTTTTT.

The V gene is TRBV28, the J gene TRBJ2-7; 8 nucleotides align to TRBD2. Germline lookup yields CDR1 MDHEN and CDR2 SYDVKM. There are 17 residues in the CDR3. Trimming took 2 bases from V and 0 from J; bases not matched to a gene: 9. The CDR3 DNA follows: TGTGCCAGCAGTTTACAGCGGGGGAAACATTACTCCTACGAGCAGTACTTC. It encodes CASSLQRGKHYSYEQYF. The whole variable domain, filled in from reference TRBV28 and TRBJ2-7, reads DVKVTQSSRYLVKRTGEKVFLECVQDMDHENMFWYRQDPGLGLRLIYFSYDVKMKEKGDIPEGYSVSREKKERFSLILESASTNQTSMYLCASSLQRGKHYSYEQYFGPGTRLTVT.

This sequence joins TRBV4-2 and TRBJ2-3; D not certain. This CDR3 region has 13 residues. From germline, CDR1 is LGHNA and CDR2 YNFKEQ. V gave up 0 bases and J gave up 4 bases, with 5 bases separating them. The DNA of the CDR3 is TGTGCCAGCAGCCAAGATTTATCAGATACGCAGTATTTT. This sequence encodes CASSQDLSDTQYF.

The chain is built from TRBV5-1 and TRBJ2-1, with TRBD2 as a possible D gene (5 bases). CDR3 length: 15 amino acids. CDR1 is SGHRS and CDR2 is YFSETQ in the germline V gene. Trimming removed 5 bases from V and 4 bases from J, with 16 bases in between. CDR3: CASRPARDWYNEQFF. In DNA form, the CDR3 reads TGCGCCAGCAGGCCTGCTCGGGATTGGTACAATGAGCAGTTCTTC. Together with reference TRBV5-1 and TRBJ2-1, the CDR3 gives the full variable domain: KAGVTQTPRYLIKTRGQQVTLSCSPISGHRSVSWYQQTPGQGLQFLFEYFSETQRNKGNFPGRFSGRQFSNSRSEMNVSTLELGDSALYLCASRPARDWYNEQFFGPGTRLTVL.

The rearrangement links TRBV27 to TRBJ2-2, with D maybe TRBD2 (7 bases). This CDR3 spans 15 amino acids. Trimming stripped 2 bases from V and 4 bases from J, with 11 bases between. Germline V gives CDR1 MNHEY, CDR2 SMNVEV (reference sequence). The chain's CDR3 is CASSLEGEGTGELFF. In nucleotides, the CDR3 is TGTGCCAGCAGTTTAGAGGGGGAGGGCACCGGGGAGCTGTTTTTT.